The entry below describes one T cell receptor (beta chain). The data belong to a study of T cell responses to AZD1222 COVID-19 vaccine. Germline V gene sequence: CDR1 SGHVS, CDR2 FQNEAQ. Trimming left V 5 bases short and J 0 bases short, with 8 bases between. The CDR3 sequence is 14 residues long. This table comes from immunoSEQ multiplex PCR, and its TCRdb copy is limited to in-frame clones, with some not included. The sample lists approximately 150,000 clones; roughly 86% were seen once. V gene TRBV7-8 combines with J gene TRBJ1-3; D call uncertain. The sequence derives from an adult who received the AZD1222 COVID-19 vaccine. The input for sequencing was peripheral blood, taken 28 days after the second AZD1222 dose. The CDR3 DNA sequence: TGTGCCAGCAGCCCAACGGCCTCTGGAAACACCATATATTTT. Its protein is CASSPTASGNTIYF. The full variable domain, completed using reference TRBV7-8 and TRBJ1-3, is GAGVSQSPRYKVAKRGQDVALRCDPISGHVSLFWYQQALGQGPEFLTYFQNEAQLDKSGLPSDRFFAERPEGSVSTLKIQRTQQEDSAVYLCASSPTASGNTIYFGEGSWLTVV.